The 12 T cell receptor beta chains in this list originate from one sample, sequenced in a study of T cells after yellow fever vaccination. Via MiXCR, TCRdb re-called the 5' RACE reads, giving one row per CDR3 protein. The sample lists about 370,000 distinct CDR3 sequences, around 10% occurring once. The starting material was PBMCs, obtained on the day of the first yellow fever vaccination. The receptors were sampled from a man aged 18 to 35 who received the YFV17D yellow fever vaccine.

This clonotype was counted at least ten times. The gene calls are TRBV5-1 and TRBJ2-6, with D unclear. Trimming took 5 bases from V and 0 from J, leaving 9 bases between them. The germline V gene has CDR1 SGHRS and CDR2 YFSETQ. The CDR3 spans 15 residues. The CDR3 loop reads CASRTGVSGANVLTF. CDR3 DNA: TGCGCCAGCAGAACGGGTGTCTCTGGGGCCAACGTCCTGACTTTC.

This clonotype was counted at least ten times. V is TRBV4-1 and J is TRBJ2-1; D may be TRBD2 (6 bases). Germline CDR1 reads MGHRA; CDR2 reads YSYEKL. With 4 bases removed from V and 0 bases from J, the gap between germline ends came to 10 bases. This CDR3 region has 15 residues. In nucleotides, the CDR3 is TGCGCCAGCAGCCCCGGGACTTACTCCTACAATGAGCAGTTCTTC. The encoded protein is CASSPGTYSYNEQFF.

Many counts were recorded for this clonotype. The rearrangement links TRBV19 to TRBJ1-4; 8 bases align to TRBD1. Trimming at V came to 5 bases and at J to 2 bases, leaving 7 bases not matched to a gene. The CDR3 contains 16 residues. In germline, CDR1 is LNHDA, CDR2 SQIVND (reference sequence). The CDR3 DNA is TGTGCCAGTAGTGGGACAGGAGCCGCGACTAATGAAAAACTGTTTTTT. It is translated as CASSGTGAATNEKLFF.

CDR3 in amino acids: CASSYGSYTGELFF. For the CDR3, the DNA is TGTGCCAGCAGTTACGGGAGCTACACCGGGGAGCTGTTTTTT. V is TRBV6-2 or TRBV6-3 and J is TRBJ2-2; D perhaps matches TRBD2 (5 bases). The CDR3 is 14 residues long. Trimming left V 2 bases short and J 3 bases short, with 7 bases between. Per germline, CDR1 MNHEY and CDR2 SVGEGT.

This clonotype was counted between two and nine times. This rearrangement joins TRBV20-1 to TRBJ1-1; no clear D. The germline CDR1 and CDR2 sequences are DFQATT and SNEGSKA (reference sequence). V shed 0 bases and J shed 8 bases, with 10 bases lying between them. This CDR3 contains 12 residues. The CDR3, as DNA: TGCAGTGCTAGAGAGGGTAGGAGAGAAGCTTTCTTT. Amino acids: CSAREGRREAFF.

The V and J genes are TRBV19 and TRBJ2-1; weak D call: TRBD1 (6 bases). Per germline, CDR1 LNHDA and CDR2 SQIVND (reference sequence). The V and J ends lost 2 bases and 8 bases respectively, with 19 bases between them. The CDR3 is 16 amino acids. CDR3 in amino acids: CASSIISVDRRYEQFF. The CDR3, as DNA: TGTGCCAGTAGTATAATTTCCGTAGACAGGAGGTATGAGCAGTTCTTC.

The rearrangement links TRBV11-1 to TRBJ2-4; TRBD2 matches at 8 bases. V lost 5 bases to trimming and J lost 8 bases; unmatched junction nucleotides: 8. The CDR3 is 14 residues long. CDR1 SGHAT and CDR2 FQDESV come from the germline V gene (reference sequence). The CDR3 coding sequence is TGTGCCAGCAGCCTGAGACGGGGGGGAGACATTCAGTACTTC. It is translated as CASSLRRGGDIQYF.

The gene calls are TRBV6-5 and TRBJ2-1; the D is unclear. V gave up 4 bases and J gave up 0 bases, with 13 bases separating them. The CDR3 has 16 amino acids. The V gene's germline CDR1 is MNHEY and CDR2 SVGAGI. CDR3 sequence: CASSSGAGLSYNEQFF. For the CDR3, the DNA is TGTGCCAGCAGTTCTGGTGCAGGTCTCTCCTACAATGAGCAGTTCTTC.

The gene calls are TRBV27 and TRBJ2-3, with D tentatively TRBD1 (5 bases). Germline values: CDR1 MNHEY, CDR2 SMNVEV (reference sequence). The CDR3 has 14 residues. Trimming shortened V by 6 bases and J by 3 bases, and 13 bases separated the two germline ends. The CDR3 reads CASRGQGWTDTQYF. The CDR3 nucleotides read TGTGCCAGCAGAGGGCAGGGATGGACAGATACGCAGTATTTT.

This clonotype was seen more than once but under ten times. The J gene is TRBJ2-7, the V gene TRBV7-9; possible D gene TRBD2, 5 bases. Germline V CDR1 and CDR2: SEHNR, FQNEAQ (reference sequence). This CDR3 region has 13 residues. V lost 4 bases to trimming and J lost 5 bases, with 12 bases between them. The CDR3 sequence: CASSSWGADEQYV. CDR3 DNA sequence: TGTGCCAGCAGCTCCTGGGGAGCGGACGAGCAGTACGTC.

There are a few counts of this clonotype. The CDR3 DNA reads as TGCGCCAGCAGCTGGGAAGTTGTCAATGAGCAGTTCTTC. Translation gives CASSWEVVNEQFF. V is TRBV5-1 and J is TRBJ2-1; D ambiguous. Germline lookup yields CDR1 SGHRS and CDR2 YFSETQ. The V gene lost 3 bases and the J gene lost 6 bases, with 10 bases spanning the gap. The CDR3 contains 13 residues.

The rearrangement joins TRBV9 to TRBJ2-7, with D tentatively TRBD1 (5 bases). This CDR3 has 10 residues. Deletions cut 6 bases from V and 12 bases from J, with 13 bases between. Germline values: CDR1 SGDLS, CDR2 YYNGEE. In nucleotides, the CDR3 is TGTGCCAGCACCCGCCAGGGTAGGTACGTC. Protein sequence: CASTRQGRYV.